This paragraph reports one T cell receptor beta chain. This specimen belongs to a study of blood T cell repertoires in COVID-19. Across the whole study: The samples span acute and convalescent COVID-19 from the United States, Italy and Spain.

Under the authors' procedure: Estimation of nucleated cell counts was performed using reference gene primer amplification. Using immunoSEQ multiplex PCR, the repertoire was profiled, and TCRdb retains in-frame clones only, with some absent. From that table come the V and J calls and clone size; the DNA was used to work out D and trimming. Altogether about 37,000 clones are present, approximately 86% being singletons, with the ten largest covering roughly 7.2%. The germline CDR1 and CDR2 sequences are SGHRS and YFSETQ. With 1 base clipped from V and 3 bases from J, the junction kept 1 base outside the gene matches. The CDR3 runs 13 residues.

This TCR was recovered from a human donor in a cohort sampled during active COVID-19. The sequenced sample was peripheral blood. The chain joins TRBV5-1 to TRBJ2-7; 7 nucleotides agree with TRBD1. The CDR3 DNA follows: TGCGCCAGCAGCTTGACAGGGGACTACGAGCAGTACTTC. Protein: CASSLTGDYEQYF.